This T cell receptor beta chain was captured in a study of CD8 T cells in Susac syndrome. Reverse transcription of roughly 0.45 to 1 ug RNA was performed with random hexamers. A single record per CDR3 protein comes from TCRdb applying MiXCR to the immunoSEQ multiplex PCR reads. The sample lists 100,000 to 150,000 distinct CDR3 sequences, 85% to 95% occurring once. Included as multiple sclerosis controls were treatment-naive patients who had stable or active relapsing-remitting disease. TEMRA cells were enriched by FACS, while CD8+ and CD4+ T cells were obtained through a negative isolation that was performed magnetically. CDR1 is SGHRS and CDR2 is YFSETQ in the germline V gene. CDR3 length: 17 residues. Trimming took 0 bases from V and 0 from J, leaving 15 bases between them.

The receptor was isolated from a human donor with multiple sclerosis. This chain joins TRBV5-1 and TRBJ1-1, with D tentatively TRBD1 (5 bases). Sequencing used CD4+ T cells from PBMCs. The CDR3 spells CASSLGGTGGLNTEAFF. Here the CDR3 DNA reads TGCGCCAGCAGCTTGGGTGGGACGGGGGGATTGAACACTGAAGCTTTCTTT.